The subject of this entry is one T cell receptor beta chain. Its antigen is undetermined. The record originates from a study of cytomegalovirus exposure and HLA in healthy donors. Broader study findings: CMV serostatus was the only immune exposure information that was available. The authors assumed roughly uniform sequencing depth across donors for presence/absence analyses. In a later analysis, roughly 17,000 TCR beta sequences were associated with HLA alleles at 0.05 false discovery rate.

With 60 Vbeta and 13 Jbeta primers, the PCR was carried out. Profiling relied on immunoSEQ multiplex PCR, and the TCRdb table lists in-frame clones only, not all of them. This table holds just over 200,000 clones, 65% to 80% found once. These donors counted as nominally healthy when sampled, but unrecorded immune exposures were likely. Sequenced input: PBMCs. The origin of this receptor is a man aged 50-59 years in good health and CMV-seronegative.

CDR3 nucleotide sequence: TGTGCCAGCAGTGACGTGACAGCCAGGTCGGCTTTCTTT. It codes for CASSDVTARSAFF. The chain carries TRBV2 and TRBJ1-1; D is perhaps TRBD1 (5 bases). Trimming removed 3 bases at V and 11 bases at J, with 16 bases between. Germline V gives CDR1 SNHLY, CDR2 FYNNEI. CDR3 length: 13 amino acids.